This TCR beta chain was captured in a study of PD-1 blockade in classical Hodgkin lymphoma. Each of the patients experienced relapse following autologous stem cell transplantation, and their brentuximab vedotin exposure differed. In the case of this clone: What it binds is not known.

Measured with immunoSEQ multiplex PCR; TCRdb has only the in-frame clones, and not every one. Of tens of thousands of clones listed, 70% to 85% are singletons. Germline assignment: CDR1 ENHRY and CDR2 SYGVKD. Trimming took 0 bases from V and 9 from J; bases not matched to a gene: 8. The CDR3 loop spans 16 amino acids. General study findings and limits: Complete responders entered with baseline diversity on par with newly diagnosed patients, the results showed.

The TCR was taken from a human donor with classical Hodgkin lymphoma. Sequenced here: peripheral blood mononuclear cells (PBMCs), sampled before the second cycle of nivolumab. The rearrangement uses TRBV10-3 and TRBJ2-1; 10 nucleotides align to TRBD2. The CDR3 bases are TGTGCCATCAGTGAGTCGACTAGCGGGCCCTGGCGTGAGCAGTTCTTC. Its protein is CAISESTSGPWREQFF.